The source of this TCR beta chain is a study of T cells in Graves' hyperthyroidism and ophthalmopathy. Template material for amplifying TCR beta CDR3 regions consisted of RNA transcripts. An initial round of RT-PCR targeting the TCR CDR3 relied on the HTBI primer set. A single record per CDR3 protein comes from TCRdb applying MiXCR to the multiplex PCR reads. The data hold approximately 700,000 distinct CDR3 sequences, with nearly 45% observed a single time. This clonotype occurred many times. The V and J ends lost 7 bases and 0 bases respectively, with 7 bases between them. The CDR3 spans 13 residues. Germline V gene sequence: CDR1 ENHRY, CDR2 SYGVKD.

The sample taken for sequencing was peripheral blood or thyroid tissue (not recorded which). This receptor was identified in an adult man with Graves' disease, either hyperthyroidism or ophthalmopathy (not recorded which). The genes are TRBV10-3 and TRBJ1-3, with D unresolved. The CDR3 protein is CAITSSSGNTIYF. The CDR3 DNA reads TGTGCCATCACAAGCAGCTCTGGAAACACCATATATTTT.